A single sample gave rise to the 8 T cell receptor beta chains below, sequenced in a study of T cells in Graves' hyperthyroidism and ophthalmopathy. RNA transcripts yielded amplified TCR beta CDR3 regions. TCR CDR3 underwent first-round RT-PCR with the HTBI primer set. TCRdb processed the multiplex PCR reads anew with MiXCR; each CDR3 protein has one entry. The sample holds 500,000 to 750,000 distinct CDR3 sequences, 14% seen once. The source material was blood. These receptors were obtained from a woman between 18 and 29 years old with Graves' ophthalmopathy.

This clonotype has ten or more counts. CDR3 sequence: CASTVRTGDSRGNTIYF. The CDR3, as DNA: TGTGCCAGCACCGTTAGGACCGGTGACAGCAGGGGAAACACCATATATTTT. The chain is built from TRBV12-3 or TRBV12-4 and TRBJ1-3; TRBD1 is a possible D gene (5 bases). The V end was cut by 7 bases, the J end by 4 bases, with 23 bases between. The length of the CDR3 is 17 residues.

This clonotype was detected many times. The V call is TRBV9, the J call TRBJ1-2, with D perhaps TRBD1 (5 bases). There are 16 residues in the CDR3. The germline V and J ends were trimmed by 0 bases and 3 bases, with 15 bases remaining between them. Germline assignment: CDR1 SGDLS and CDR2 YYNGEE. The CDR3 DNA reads TGTGCCAGCAGCGTAGGGCGAGAACAGGTCCACTATGGCTACACCTTC. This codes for CASSVGREQVHYGYTF.

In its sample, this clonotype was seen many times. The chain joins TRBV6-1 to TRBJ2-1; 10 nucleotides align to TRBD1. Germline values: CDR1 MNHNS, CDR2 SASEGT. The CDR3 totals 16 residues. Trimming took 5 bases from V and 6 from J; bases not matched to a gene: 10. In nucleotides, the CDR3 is TGTGCCAGCAGTATGACCGGGACAGGGGTAGTCAATGAGCAGTTCTTC. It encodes CASSMTGTGVVNEQFF.

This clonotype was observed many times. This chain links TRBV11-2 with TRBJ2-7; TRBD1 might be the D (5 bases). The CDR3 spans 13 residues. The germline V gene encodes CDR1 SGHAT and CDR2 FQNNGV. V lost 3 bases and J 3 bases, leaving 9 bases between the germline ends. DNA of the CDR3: TGTGCCAGCAGCTTCGGACAACTCTACGAGCAGTACTTC. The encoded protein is CASSFGQLYEQYF. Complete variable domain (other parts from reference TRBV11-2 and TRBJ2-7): EAGVAQSPRYKIIEKRQSVAFWCNPISGHATLYWYQQILGQGPKLLIQFQNNGVVDDSQLPKDRFSAERLKGVDSTLKIQPAKLEDSAVYLCASSFGQLYEQYFGPGTRLTVT.

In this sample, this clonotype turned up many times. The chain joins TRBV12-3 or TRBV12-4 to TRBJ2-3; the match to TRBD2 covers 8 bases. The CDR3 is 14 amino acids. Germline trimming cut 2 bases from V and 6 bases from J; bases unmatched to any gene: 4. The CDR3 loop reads CASSLFGGADTQYF. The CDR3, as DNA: TGTGCCAGCAGTTTATTCGGGGGGGCGGATACGCAGTATTTT.

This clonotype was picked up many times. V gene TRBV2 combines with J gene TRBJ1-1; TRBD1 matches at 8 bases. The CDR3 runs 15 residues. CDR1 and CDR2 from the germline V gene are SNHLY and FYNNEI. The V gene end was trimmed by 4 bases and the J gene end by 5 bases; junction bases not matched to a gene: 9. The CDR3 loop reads CASSGRQGSNTEAFF. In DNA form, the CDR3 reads TGTGCCAGCAGTGGCCGACAGGGGTCGAATACTGAAGCTTTCTTT. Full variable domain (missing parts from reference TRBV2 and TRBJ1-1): EPEVTQTPSHQVTQMGQEVILRCVPISNHLYFYWYRQILGQKVEFLVSFYNNEISEKSEIFDDQFSVERPDGSNFTLKIRSTKLEDSAMYFCASSGRQGSNTEAFFGQGTRLTVV.

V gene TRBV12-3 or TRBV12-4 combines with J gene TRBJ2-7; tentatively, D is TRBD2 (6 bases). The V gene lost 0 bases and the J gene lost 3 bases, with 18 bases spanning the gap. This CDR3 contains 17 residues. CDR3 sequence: CASSLAWYDGRIYEQYF. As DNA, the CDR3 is TGTGCCAGCAGTTTAGCGTGGTATGACGGGAGAATCTACGAGCAGTACTTC.

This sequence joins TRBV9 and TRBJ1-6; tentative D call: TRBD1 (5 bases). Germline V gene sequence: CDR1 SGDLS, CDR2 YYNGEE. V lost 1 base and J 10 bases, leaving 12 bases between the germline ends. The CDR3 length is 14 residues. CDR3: CASSVTPWGSPLHF. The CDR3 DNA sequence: TGTGCCAGCAGCGTAACACCCTGGGGGTCACCCCTCCACTTT.